One T cell receptor (beta chain) is described in this entry. The genomic DNA of each subset was split evenly across several immunoSEQ plates. The protocol was immunoSEQ multiplex PCR, while the TCRdb copy is restricted to in-frame clones and leaves out a portion. The table shows some 740,000 clones, with 80% to 95% occurring only once. Cells designated naive CD8 were CD45RO-negative and were positively selected for CCR7, with terminally differentiated effector memory CD45RA+ cells excluded. These data are taken from a study of shared clonotypes between healthy human individuals. Trimming removed 2 bases at V and 2 bases at J, with 16 bases between. There are 16 residues in the CDR3. Germline V CDR1 and CDR2: SGHVS, FQNEAQ.

The source material was naive CD8+ T cells sorted from blood. This receptor was obtained from a man younger than 45 in good health. The chain links TRBV7-8 to TRBJ2-7; possibly TRBD2 for D (6 bases). The chain's CDR3 is CASSLKPGRTPYEQYF. In DNA form, the CDR3 reads TGTGCCAGCAGCTTAAAACCCGGGAGAACCCCCTACGAGCAGTACTTC. The complete variable domain, with remaining parts taken from reference TRBV7-8 and TRBJ2-7, reads GAGVSQSPRYKVAKRGQDVALRCDPISGHVSLFWYQQALGQGPEFLTYFQNEAQLDKSGLPSDRFFAERPEGSVSTLKIQRTQQEDSAVYLCASSLKPGRTPYEQYFGPGTRLTVT.